What follows are 14 T cell receptor beta chains derived from one specimen sequenced in a study of blood T cell repertoires in COVID-19. Only in-frame clones appear in the TCRdb table, and some are missing; sequencing was by immunoSEQ multiplex PCR. Of approximately 200,000 clones listed, 85% are singletons. Sequenced: PBMCs or T cells enriched from blood (not recorded which). The receptors shown here come from a man aged 40-50 years who had recovered from COVID-19.

V is TRBV11-2 and J is TRBJ1-6; 8 positions agree with TRBD1. The CDR3 has 15 amino acids. With V trimmed by 4 bases and J by 9 bases, 8 bases remained unmatched. Per the germline V gene, CDR1 is SGHAT and CDR2 is FQNNGV. The CDR3 sequence: CASSSMGQAGSPLHF. The CDR3 nucleotides are TGTGCCAGCAGCTCCATGGGACAGGCGGGTTCACCCCTCCACTTT.

The chain carries TRBV12-3 or TRBV12-4 and TRBJ2-7, with 8 nucleotides matching TRBD2. V trimming: 7 bases; J trimming: 4 bases; junction bases outside the gene matches: 6. This CDR3 region has 13 residues. The CDR3 DNA follows: TGTGCCAGCACCCTGACTAGCGAGTACGAGCAGTACTTC. It yields the protein CASTLTSEYEQYF.

Note on this clone: Other DNA sequences in the sample encode the same CDR3. The chain employs TRBV7-9 and TRBJ2-7; tentative D call: TRBD2 (7 bases). Germline V gives CDR1 SEHNR, CDR2 FQNEAQ (reference sequence). V lost 5 bases, J lost 6 bases, and 11 bases lay in between. CDR3 size: 12 residues. CDR3 in DNA: TGTGCCAGCAGCCTAGGGGGGGGCGAGCAGTACTTC. It is translated as CASSLGGGEQYF. The whole variable domain, filled in from reference TRBV7-9 and TRBJ2-7, reads DTGVSQNPRHKITKRGQNVTFRCDPISEHNRLYWYRQTLGQGPEFLTYFQNEAQLEKSRLLSDRFSAERPKGSFSTLEIQRTEQGDSAMYLCASSLGGGEQYFGPGTRLTVT.

Concerning this clone: One end of the junction fails to match germline, which may point to a read error. This rearrangement joins TRBV29-1 to TRBJ2-3, with a weak D call TRBD2 (5 bases). The CDR3 has 12 residues. Germline assignment: CDR1 SQVTM and CDR2 ANQGSEA. The CDR3 bases are TGTGGAGCGGATAGAAGCACAGATACGCAGTATTTT. Translating it yields CGADRSTDTQYF.

The V gene is TRBV5-6, the J gene TRBJ2-2; the match to TRBD1 covers 10 bases. CDR3 length: 17 residues. From germline, CDR1 is SGHDT and CDR2 YYEEEE. V lost 2 bases and J lost 6; bases outside the gene matches: 10. The chain's CDR3 is CASSLIGDRGVSGELFF. The CDR3 nucleotides read TGTGCCAGCAGCTTAATTGGGGACAGGGGTGTATCCGGGGAGCTGTTTTTT.

This clone was recorded many times. This rearrangement joins TRBV29-1 to TRBJ2-2, with D unresolved. Germline loops: CDR1 SQVTM, CDR2 ANQGSEA. The CDR3 runs 12 residues. V shed 4 bases and J shed 2 bases, with 5 bases lying between them. CDR3 coding DNA: TGCAGCGTTGTTGTAAACACCGGGGAGCTGTTTTTT. Amino acid sequence: CSVVVNTGELFF.

The chain employs TRBV29-1 and TRBJ2-7; D is perhaps TRBD2 (5 bases). The V and J ends lost 5 bases and 0 bases respectively, with 14 bases between them. The length of the CDR3 is 14 residues. Germline values: CDR1 SQVTM, CDR2 ANQGSEA. This chain's CDR3 is CSVLAGPSSYEQYF. The DNA for the CDR3 is TGCAGCGTTCTAGCCGGGCCCAGCTCCTACGAGCAGTACTTC.

The CDR3 bases are TGTGCTAGGGGGCCTAGCTCCTACGAGCAGTACTTC. Its protein product is CARGPSSYEQYF. The chain couples TRBV2 to TRBJ2-7; 7 nucleotides match TRBD1. The V gene's germline CDR1 is SNHLY and CDR2 FYNNEI. There are 12 residues in the CDR3. Variable domain in full (rest from reference TRBV2 and TRBJ2-7): EPEVTQTPSHQVTQMGQEVILRCVPISNHLYFYWYRQILGQKVEFLVSFYNNEISEKSEIFDDQFSVERPDGSNFTLKIRSTKLEDSAMYFCARGPSSYEQYFGPGTRLTVT.

This clone was observed once. The chain couples TRBV27 to TRBJ2-7; D possibly corresponds to TRBD1 (6 bases). Trimming removed 4 bases from V and 4 bases from J, with 14 bases in between. Per germline, CDR1 MNHEY and CDR2 SMNVEV (reference sequence). The CDR3 contains 14 residues. DNA for the CDR3: TGTGCCAGCAGTTCGCTGGGACACCTGTACGAGCAGTACTTC. The encoded protein is CASSSLGHLYEQYF.

The chain has TRBV29-1 and TRBJ2-7; 9 bases line up with TRBD2. The ends lost 3 bases at V and 5 bases at J; junction bases unmatched: 11. This CDR3 has 15 residues. Germline V gene sequence: CDR1 SQVTM, CDR2 ANQGSEA. The CDR3 DNA sequence: TGCAGCGTTGATCCCGGGACTAGCTATCGCCACGAGCAGTACTTC. It codes for CSVDPGTSYRHEQYF.

In its sample, this clone was seen once. CDR3 sequence reads: CASSYDGGDNEQFF. CDR3 coding DNA: TGTGCCAGCAGTTACGATGGGGGGGACAATGAGCAGTTCTTC. J is TRBJ2-1 and V is TRBV6-2 or TRBV6-3; 7 nucleotides align to TRBD2. The J segment lost 5 bases and the V segment lost 2 bases, leaving 3 bases of the junction unmatched. In germline, CDR1 is MNHEY, CDR2 SVGEGT. The length of the CDR3 is 14 residues.

Worth noting for this clone: The junction and the germline gene differ at one end; a read error may be behind it. The gene calls are TRBV6-1 and TRBJ1-2; 7 bases fit TRBD1. Germline loops: CDR1 MNHNS, CDR2 SASEGT. The CDR3 has 15 amino acids. CDR3 amino acids: CASREDNRGTLGYTF. The CDR3 DNA sequence: TGTGCCAGCAGGGAAGACAACAGGGGTACCCTCGGCTACACCTTC.

The chain is built from TRBV12-5 and TRBJ2-1, with D uncertain. This CDR3 is built from 13 residues. V was cut by 5 bases and J by 5 bases, with 10 bases left in between. Germline V gene lookup returns CDR1 LGHNT and CDR2 FRNRAP. The CDR3 DNA reads as TGTGCTAGTGGTGGAGAGTTACACAATGAGCAGTTCTTC. This gives the protein CASGGELHNEQFF.

The chain employs TRBV7-9 and TRBJ2-7; D ambiguous. Germline V gene lookup returns CDR1 SEHNR and CDR2 FQNEAQ (reference sequence). Between the trimmed V and J ends, which lost 2 bases and 1 base, there was a span of 3 bases. There are 12 residues in the CDR3. CDR3 residues: CASSLHSYEQYF. The DNA for the CDR3 is TGTGCCAGCAGCTTACATTCCTACGAGCAGTACTTC.